This TCR beta chain was recovered during a study of blood T cell repertoires in COVID-19. Whole-study context: There were acute and convalescent COVID-19 samples, and they came from the United States, Italy and Spain. Nucleic acid was either cDNA or gDNA, and it came from T cells, B-cell-depleted T cells, or PBMCs.

In the original workflow: Nucleated cell number was recorded as an estimate derived from reference gene primer amplification. TCRdb's copy holds only in-frame clones and misses some; the assay was immunoSEQ multiplex PCR. Clone size and V and J calls were adopted from that table, with D and trimming inferred from the DNA. The data show roughly 340,000 clones, around 92% seen once. The Seattle patients, enrolled during active infection, were followed longitudinally. The germline gives CDR1 LGHNA, CDR2 YSLEER. This CDR3 is built from 17 residues. V lost 4 bases to trimming and J lost 9 bases, with 22 bases between them.

The J gene is TRBJ1-6, the V gene TRBV4-3, with D maybe TRBD1 (6 bases). The sample taken for sequencing was peripheral blood. This receptor was identified in a young woman with COVID-19, enrolled during active disease. In nucleotides, the CDR3 is TGCGCCAGCAGCCCCTCTTGGCTAGGGGGAAGGGGTTCACCCCTCCACTTT. It is translated as CASSPSWLGGRGSPLHF.